The 31 T cell receptor beta chains reported below all come from one sample, sequenced in a study of T cells after yellow fever vaccination (dated by TCRdb to about 2019). The intended sense of this specimen's treatment or condition label: live attenuated yellow fever vaccine strain. Receptor libraries were prepared by 5' RACE. Sequencing took place on an Illumina HiSeq 2500. TCRdb itself trimmed the public reads at Q25 with fastp, ran MiXCR and retained productive beta chains. Entries are consolidated by CDR3 protein sequence, retaining the most common genes and DNA. The sample contains just under 600,000 distinct CDR3 sequences, roughly 13% of them found a single time. The ten largest clones take up roughly an eighth of the sample. This specimen consisted of PBMCs, obtained on the day of the yellow fever booster vaccination. The source is a man aged 25 to 40 who received the YFV17D yellow fever vaccine.

This clonotype was counted between two and nine times. V is TRBV11-1 and J is TRBJ2-1; 8 bases are a match to TRBD2. The CDR3 runs to 16 residues. With 7 bases clipped from V and 7 bases from J, the junction kept 15 bases outside the gene matches. Germline lookup yields CDR1 SGHAT and CDR2 FQDESV (reference sequence). As DNA, the CDR3 is TGTGCCAGCAAGGACCTTACACCGGGGGGGCGGAATGAGCAGTTCTTC. This translates into CASKDLTPGGRNEQFF.

This clonotype was seen more than once but under ten times. The CDR3 nucleotides read TGTGCCACCAGGACCGTCGCAGGGGCCGGGGAGCTGTTTTTT. Translating it yields CATRTVAGAGELFF. The gene calls are TRBV15 and TRBJ2-2; D is possibly TRBD1 (6 bases). Trimming removed 6 bases at V and 6 bases at J, with 14 bases between. There are 14 residues in the CDR3. CDR1 is LNHNV and CDR2 is YYDKDF in the germline V gene (reference sequence).

CDR3 loop: CATSRESGLAGFTGELFF. The DNA for the CDR3 is TGTGCCACCAGCAGAGAATCAGGACTAGCGGGATTCACCGGGGAGCTGTTTTTT. The chain uses TRBV15 and TRBJ2-2; the match to TRBD2 covers 12 bases. V was clipped by 0 bases and J by 4 bases; unmatched bases: 6. The length of the CDR3 is 18 residues. The germline V gene has CDR1 LNHNV and CDR2 YYDKDF (reference sequence).

This clonotype was detected a few times. The rearrangement links TRBV25-1 to TRBJ1-6; D is unresolved. The CDR3 sequence is 14 residues long. Between the trimmed V and J ends, which lost 2 bases and 8 bases, there was a span of 10 bases. From germline, CDR1 is MGHDK and CDR2 SYGVNS. CDR3 region: CASSEREADSPLHF. CDR3 in DNA: TGTGCCAGCAGTGAACGGGAAGCTGATTCACCCCTCCACTTT.

The rearrangement links TRBV20-1 to TRBJ2-5; 7 nucleotides agree with TRBD2. The germline CDR1 and CDR2 sequences are DFQATT and SNEGSKA (reference sequence). The CDR3 runs to 15 residues. Trimming removed 0 bases from V and 3 bases from J; junction bases left unmatched: 7. The CDR3 reads CSARERLGLEETQYF. CDR3 bases: TGCAGTGCTAGAGAGCGGTTAGGACTAGAAGAGACCCAGTACTTC.

This sequence joins TRBV11-2 and TRBJ2-5; the D call may be TRBD1 or TRBD2 (5 bases each). Germline loops: CDR1 SGHAT, CDR2 FQNNGV. The length of the CDR3 is 14 residues. Trimming cost V 1 base and J 3 bases, with 9 bases left between them. This chain's CDR3 is CASSLARGKETQYF. The CDR3 DNA follows: TGTGCCAGCAGCTTAGCCCGGGGCAAAGAGACCCAGTACTTC.

The genes are TRBV6-1 and TRBJ1-2; 8 nucleotides match TRBD1. The CDR3 covers 13 residues. The germline gives CDR1 MNHNS, CDR2 SASEGT. J lost 4 bases, V lost 6 bases, and 4 bases had no gene match. DNA for the CDR3: TGTGCCAGCAGGTTCCAGGGGGCCTATGGCTACACCTTC. This gives the protein CASRFQGAYGYTF.

This clonotype was observed a handful of times. CDR3 nucleotides: TGTGCCAGCAGGAGAGTTGGGGCGGGAGGAAGCACAGATACGCAGTATTTT. Amino acid sequence: CASRRVGAGGSTDTQYF. The V call is TRBV7-8, the J call TRBJ2-3, with 8 bases matching TRBD2. Per germline, CDR1 SGHVS and CDR2 FQNEAQ. The CDR3 extends over 17 amino acids. With 6 bases clipped from V and 0 bases from J, the junction kept 11 bases outside the gene matches.

In this sample, this clonotype turned up a few times. The V and J genes are TRBV9 and TRBJ2-7, with D tentatively TRBD2 (5 bases). This CDR3 has 15 residues. Trimming cost V 4 bases and J 1 base, with 15 bases left between them. Germline values: CDR1 SGDLS, CDR2 YYNGEE. This CDR3 is CASSPPVSDSYEQYF. DNA for the CDR3: TGTGCCAGCAGCCCCCCGGTTAGCGATTCCTACGAGCAGTACTTC.

The V and J genes are TRBV24-1 and TRBJ2-1; D is uncertain. The V gene lost 1 base and the J gene lost 5 bases, with 5 bases spanning the gap. Germline loops: CDR1 KGHDR, CDR2 SFDVKD. The CDR3 has 13 residues. CDR3 in DNA: TGTGCCACCAGTGATTTACGTCACAATGAGCAGTTCTTC. Translating it yields CATSDLRHNEQFF.

The rearrangement uses TRBV7-8 and TRBJ2-3; TRBD2 matches 9 bases. The CDR3 is 14 amino acids. Germline V lookup: CDR1 SGHVS, CDR2 FQNEAQ. V shed 9 bases and J 5 bases; nucleotides not matched to a gene: 9. The CDR3 reads CASRREGRIDTQYF. CDR3 nucleotide sequence: TGTGCCAGTCGGCGGGAGGGCCGGATAGATACGCAGTATTTT.

This chain links TRBV6-5 with TRBJ2-7; unclear D gene. Germline-derived CDR1 and CDR2 are MNHEY and SVGAGI. Trimming took off 0 bases at V and 5 bases at J, with 14 bases between the two ends. The CDR3 runs to 15 residues. CDR3 coding DNA: TGTGCCAGCAGTTACTCGCACAGAGCCGTTGACGAGCAGTACTTC. Its protein product is CASSYSHRAVDEQYF.

The chain recombines TRBV6-2 or TRBV6-3 with TRBJ2-1, with 10 bases fitting TRBD2. Per the germline V gene, CDR1 is MNHEY and CDR2 is SVGEGT. This CDR3 region has 15 residues. V shed 6 bases, J shed 10 bases, and the junction held 12 bases outside the gene matches. CDR3 amino acids: CASRASGRAVGEQFF. CDR3 DNA: TGTGCCAGCAGGGCGAGCGGGAGGGCCGTAGGGGAGCAGTTCTTC.

This clonotype was counted between two and nine times. The chain couples TRBV7-2 to TRBJ2-1; TRBD2 agrees at 7 bases. Germline values: CDR1 SGHTA, CDR2 FQGNSA. This CDR3 is 17 amino acids long. With 2 bases clipped from V and 0 bases from J, the junction kept 7 bases outside the gene matches. This CDR3 reads CASSLLGGGSSYNEQFF. CDR3 nucleotide sequence: TGTGCCAGCAGCTTACTCGGTGGCGGGAGCTCCTACAATGAGCAGTTCTTC. Filled out from reference TRBV7-2 and TRBJ2-1, the complete variable domain reads GAGVSQSPSNKVTEKGKDVELRCDPISGHTALYWYRQSLGQGLEFLIYFQGNSAPDKSGLPSDRFSAERTGGSVSTLTIQRTQQEDSAVYLCASSLLGGGSSYNEQFFGPGTRLTVL.

V and J are TRBV5-1 and TRBJ2-7, with no clear D. The germline V gene has CDR1 SGHRS and CDR2 YFSETQ. The CDR3 is 15 residues long. The V and J ends lost 0 bases and 0 bases respectively, with 10 bases between them. CDR3 bases: TGCGCCAGCAGCTTGGAAGGGTGGAGCTCCTACGAGCAGTACTTC. Encoded protein: CASSLEGWSSYEQYF.

This clonotype has just a few counts. V gene TRBV20-1 combines with J gene TRBJ2-1; TRBD2 matches 11 bases. Germline assignment: CDR1 DFQATT and CDR2 SNEGSKA (reference sequence). This CDR3 has 16 residues. V dropped 1 base and J dropped 3; count of bases not matched to a gene: 5. The CDR3 reads CSARASGTSGYNEQFF. The CDR3 coding sequence is TGCAGTGCTAGAGCCTCCGGGACTAGCGGCTACAATGAGCAGTTCTTC.

This clonotype was recorded a few times. J is TRBJ2-1 and V is TRBV28; a weak D match, TRBD1 (5 bases). The CDR3 consists of 16 residues. From germline, CDR1 is MDHEN and CDR2 SYDVKM. V lost 3 bases and J 4 bases, leaving 16 bases between the germline ends. CDR3 in amino acids: CASSFLGEGAYNEQFF. The CDR3 DNA reads TGTGCCAGCAGTTTCCTAGGGGAAGGCGCTTACAATGAGCAGTTCTTC.

The chain links TRBV20-1 to TRBJ2-1, with 12 bases lining up with TRBD2. Looked up from germline, CDR1 is DFQATT and CDR2 is SNEGSKA (reference sequence). With V trimmed by 6 bases and J by 4 bases, 7 bases remained unmatched. This CDR3 region has 15 residues. The CDR3 DNA reads as TGCAGTGCGTTACTAGCGGGAGGATTGTACAATGAGCAGTTCTTC. It translates to CSALLAGGLYNEQFF.

This clonotype came up a few times. V gene TRBV29-1 combines with J gene TRBJ2-7; TRBD1 matches at 8 bases. The CDR3 extends over 13 amino acids. The ends lost 6 bases at V and 3 bases at J; junction bases unmatched: 7. Looked up from germline, CDR1 is SQVTM and CDR2 is ANQGSEA. CDR3 region: CSVEDRDDYEQYF. Here the CDR3 DNA reads TGCAGCGTAGAGGACAGGGATGACTACGAGCAGTACTTC.

The V gene is TRBV27, the J gene TRBJ1-1, with 7 positions matching TRBD1. The CDR3 loop spans 14 amino acids. Germline V CDR1 and CDR2: MNHEY, SMNVEV (reference sequence). V lost 4 bases, J lost 11 bases, and 13 bases stayed unmatched. The DNA for the CDR3 is TGTGCCAGCAGTTCGACAGGGAAGGGCGCTGTGGCTTTCTTT. This sequence encodes CASSSTGKGAVAFF.

This clonotype was seen at least ten times. The CDR3 here is CSALGLAGEVGYNEQFF. CDR3 in DNA: TGCAGTGCCCTTGGGCTAGCGGGAGAGGTGGGCTACAATGAGCAGTTCTTC. J is TRBJ2-1 and V is TRBV20-1; 10 nucleotides line up with TRBD2. V dropped 6 bases and J dropped 3; count of bases not matched to a gene: 14. Germline V gene sequence: CDR1 DFQATT, CDR2 SNEGSKA (reference sequence). This CDR3 comprises 17 residues.

The table lists this clonotype with many counts. The chain links TRBV5-6 to TRBJ2-3; 7 nucleotides match TRBD1. The germline V gene has CDR1 SGHDT and CDR2 YYEEEE. Germline trimming cut 4 bases from V and 3 bases from J; bases unmatched to any gene: 8. This CDR3 has 15 amino acids. In DNA, the CDR3 is TGTGCCAGCAGCCTAACAGGGGAAACTACAGATACGCAGTATTTT. Translating gives CASSLTGETTDTQYF.

This clonotype has more than one count but fewer than ten. The rearrangement joins TRBV24-1 to TRBJ2-1; perhaps TRBD2 as D (5 bases). V lost 4 bases and J 7 bases, leaving 22 bases between the germline ends. This CDR3 contains 17 residues. From germline, CDR1 is KGHDR and CDR2 SFDVKD. The CDR3 sequence is CATSDPKSGSFMNEQFF. The CDR3 coding sequence is TGTGCCACCAGTGACCCTAAAAGCGGCTCCTTCATGAATGAGCAGTTCTTC.

The chain employs TRBV20-1 and TRBJ2-5; TRBD1 agrees at 7 bases. The V segment lost 6 bases and the J segment 4 bases; nucleotides outside the gene matches: 5. The CDR3 has 12 residues. Germline assignment: CDR1 DFQATT and CDR2 SNEGSKA (reference sequence). The CDR3 sequence is CSATQGIETQYF. The CDR3 DNA is TGCAGTGCAACACAGGGGATAGAGACCCAGTACTTC.

The chain uses TRBV19 and TRBJ1-1; D is unresolved. Looked up from germline, CDR1 is LNHDA and CDR2 is SQIVND (reference sequence). The CDR3 runs 13 residues. V lost 6 bases and J lost 4, with 12 bases in between. CDR3 nucleotide sequence: TGTGCCAGTAGCCCCCCCGGGGTCACTGAAGCTTTCTTT. Translated: CASSPPGVTEAFF.

This clonotype was seen more than once but under ten times. The V gene is TRBV12-3 or TRBV12-4, the J gene TRBJ1-1; D remains ambiguous. This CDR3 has 13 amino acids. Trimming pared 3 bases from V and 5 bases from J, leaving 10 bases between. DNA of the CDR3: TGTGCCAGCAGTTTCCACGATGGGACTGAAGCTTTCTTT. Encoded protein: CASSFHDGTEAFF.

The chain has TRBV5-4 and TRBJ2-5; no clear D. Deletions cut 4 bases from V and 3 bases from J, with 13 bases between. This CDR3 region has 14 residues. Germline lookup yields CDR1 SGHNT and CDR2 YYREEE (reference sequence). This chain's CDR3 is CASSPTPFEETQYF. Written as DNA, the CDR3 is TGTGCCAGCAGCCCGACACCTTTCGAAGAGACCCAGTACTTC.

This sequence joins TRBV24-1 and TRBJ2-3; D gene unclear. Per germline, CDR1 KGHDR and CDR2 SFDVKD. This CDR3 is built from 13 residues. The V end lost 3 bases, the J end lost 6 bases, and 9 bases lay between the germline ends. CDR3 coding DNA: TGTGCCACCAGTGATACGATCGCGGATACGCAGTATTTT. It yields the protein CATSDTIADTQYF.

The sample holds a few counts of this clonotype. CDR3 sequence (DNA): TGTGCCAGCAGCCAATCTAAGCGGGAGACGCCAGATACGCAGTATTTT. Its translation is CASSQSKRETPDTQYF. The chain employs TRBV3-1 and TRBJ2-3, with 8 bases matching TRBD2. The germline gives CDR1 LGHDT, CDR2 YNNKEL (reference sequence). The CDR3 runs to 16 residues. Trimming took 2 bases from V and 4 from J; bases not matched to a gene: 8.

This clonotype was seen a handful of times. The V call is TRBV10-3, the J call TRBJ2-3, with 7 nucleotides matching TRBD2. V dropped 4 bases and J dropped 0; count of bases not matched to a gene: 4. The CDR3 runs to 15 residues. Germline loops: CDR1 ENHRY, CDR2 SYGVKD. The chain's CDR3 is CAISAGRESTDTQYF. CDR3 in DNA: TGTGCCATCAGTGCCGGGCGGGAGAGCACAGATACGCAGTATTTT.

V usage is TRBV12-5 and J usage is TRBJ2-1; no clear D. The V end lost 3 bases, the J end lost 7 bases, and 10 bases lay between the germline ends. This CDR3 comprises 13 residues. Germline V gives CDR1 LGHNT, CDR2 FRNRAP. CDR3 DNA: TGTGCTAGTGGTTTAGCAGGTGGGAATGAGCAGTTCTTC. This gives the protein CASGLAGGNEQFF. The entire variable domain, with the rest obtained from reference TRBV12-5 and TRBJ2-1, is as follows: DARVTQTPRHKVTEMGQEVTMRCQPILGHNTVFWYRQTMMQGLELLAYFRNRAPLDDSGMPKDRFSAEMPDATLATLKIQPSEPRDSAVYFCASGLAGGNEQFFGPGTRLTVL.